The sequence of this T cell receptor (beta chain) was determined in a study of cytomegalovirus exposure and HLA in healthy donors. The PCR had 60 Vbeta and 13 Jbeta primers. Libraries were prepared by immunoSEQ multiplex PCR; TCRdb keeps only in-frame clonotypes and omits some of them. The sample holds around 110,000 clones, approximately 81% seen once. This clone was recorded once. A junction boundary mismatches the germline segment, possibly from a read error. The CDR3 runs 14 residues. The germline V gene encodes CDR1 SGHTA and CDR2 FQGTGA. The sequence derives from a man aged 25-45 years in good health and CMV-seropositive. The sequenced sample was PBMCs. V and J are TRBV7-3 and TRBJ1-1; the D is unclear. The CDR3, as DNA: TGTGCCAGCAACTTAGTGGCCGGAGACACTGAAGCTTTCTTT. Protein product: CASNLVAGDTEAFF.